The T cell receptor beta chain under discussion was sequenced for a study of metastatic and nonmetastatic thyroid tumors. Study in general: It was across blood and tumor or nodule tissue from malignant and benign thyroid patients that repertoires were compared.

Study observations and caveats: TCR beta diversity was reportedly significantly higher in malignant thyroid tumors than benign nodules, in blood and tumor.

Each patient came to thyroid surgery without any prior treatment (of any kind). This clone was observed a handful of times. Its antigen is undetermined. In the original workflow: Clinicopathological groups supplied CDR3 differences that were used to build a distant-metastasis classifier for papillary thyroid cancer. TCRdb reanalyzed the PCR reads via MiXCR. The V and J calls shown here were made by TCRdb, not taken from the authors' results. The sample records roughly 14,000 clones, 25% to 30% being singletons. V dropped 4 bases and J dropped 0; count of bases not matched to a gene: 4. Germline CDR1 is KGHDR and CDR2 is SFDVKD. The CDR3 is 15 residues long.

The source is a male donor with papillary thyroid cancer or a benign thyroid nodule (not recorded which). Some clones in this sample may be carry-over from other donors' samples. The specimen sequenced was tumor tissue. This chain joins TRBV24-1 and TRBJ2-7, with 8 bases matching TRBD1. CDR3 protein: CATSEGDRSSYEQYF. CDR3 DNA: TGTGCCACCAGTGAGGGGGACAGGAGCTCCTACGAGCAGTACTTC.